The 20 T cell receptor beta chains below come from one sample, sequenced in a study of cytomegalovirus exposure and HLA in healthy donors. The PCR ran on 60 Vbeta and 13 Jbeta primers. Assay: immunoSEQ multiplex PCR; the TCRdb copy retains only in-frame clones and omits some. The sample data list about 200,000 clones. Sequencing was carried out using PBMCs. Receptor source: a young woman in good health and CMV-seropositive.

CDR3 DNA sequence: TGCGCCAGCAGCCAAGTTCTAAACACTGAAGCTTTCTTT. Translated: CASSQVLNTEAFF. The V call is TRBV4-1, the J call TRBJ1-1; D gene uncertain. The length of the CDR3 is 13 residues. The germline V gene has CDR1 MGHRA and CDR2 YSYEKL. V dropped 1 base and J dropped 2 bases, with 5 bases sitting between them.

This chain joins TRBV18 and TRBJ1-5; D remains ambiguous. V was trimmed by 5 bases and J by 2 bases, leaving 10 bases between them. The CDR3 contains 14 residues. CDR1 KGHSH and CDR2 LQKENI come from the germline V gene. The CDR3 sequence: CASSSLAGNQPQHF. The CDR3 region has the DNA TGTGCCAGCTCATCACTTGCAGGCAATCAGCCCCAGCATTTT.

J is TRBJ2-7 and V is TRBV18; TRBD1 might be the D (5 bases). V was shortened by 3 bases and J by 5 bases, with 11 bases between the two germline ends. The germline V gene encodes CDR1 KGHSH and CDR2 LQKENI. The CDR3 has 13 residues. The CDR3 DNA follows: TGTGCCAGCTCACCGGCAGGGCTGGACGAGCAGTACTTC. Its translation: CASSPAGLDEQYF.

This chain uses TRBV7-7 with TRBJ2-1; possible D gene TRBD1, 5 bases. The CDR3 runs 13 residues. Germline CDR1 and CDR2: SSHAT and FNYEAQ (reference sequence). V lost 2 bases to trimming and J lost 6 bases, with 8 bases between them. The CDR3 DNA is TGTGCCAGCAGCTTAAGGGGTGGCAATGAGCAGTTCTTC. It yields the protein CASSLRGGNEQFF.

About this clone: One end of the junction is discordant with germline, which a read error may explain. The rearrangement uses TRBV2 and TRBJ2-5; 9 bases map to TRBD1. Germline lookup yields CDR1 SNHLY and CDR2 FYNNEI. The CDR3 runs to 13 residues. In DNA form, the CDR3 reads TGTGCCAGCAGCACTCCGGGACAGGGAGACCAGCACTTC. It codes for CASSTPGQGDQHF. Drawing the rest from reference TRBV2 and TRBJ2-5, the complete variable domain is EPEVTQTPSHQVTQMGQEVILRCVPISNHLYFYWYRQILGQKVEFLVSFYNNEISEKSEIFDDQFSVERPDGSNFTLKIRSTKLEDSAMYFCASSTPGQGDQHFGPGTRLLVL.

The chain combines TRBV18 with TRBJ1-2; no definite D call. V was clipped by 5 bases and J by 4 bases, with 11 bases between them. CDR1 KGHSH and CDR2 LQKENI come from the germline V gene. The CDR3 has 13 residues. The CDR3 coding sequence is TGTGCCAGCTCAAATGGTGGCAGCTATGGCTACACCTTC. The encoded protein is CASSNGGSYGYTF. Based on the CDR3 plus reference TRBV18 and TRBJ1-2, the full variable domain is NAGVMQNPRHLVRRRGQEARLRCSPMKGHSHVYWYRQLPEEGLKFMVYLQKENIIDESGMPKERFSAEFPKEGPSILRIQQVVRGDSAAYFCASSNGGSYGYTFGSGTRLTVV.

V usage is TRBV27 and J usage is TRBJ2-4; weak D call: TRBD1 (6 bases). CDR3 length: 18 amino acids. V lost 6 bases and J lost 5, with 26 bases in between. Per the germline V gene, CDR1 is MNHEY and CDR2 is SMNVEV (reference sequence). The CDR3 reads CASRNRALLIGVQNIQYF. The CDR3 DNA reads TGTGCCAGCAGGAACAGGGCCTTACTCATCGGCGTACAAAACATTCAGTACTTC.

V and J are TRBV28 and TRBJ1-1; maybe TRBD1 (6 bases). The CDR3 has 12 residues. CDR1 is MDHEN and CDR2 is SYDVKM in the germline V gene. The CDR3 DNA reads as TGTTCCGCGGGGGCTTTGAACACTGAAGCTTTCTTT. This sequence encodes CSAGALNTEAFF.

The chain links TRBV6-6 to TRBJ2-3; 8 nucleotides match TRBD1. Germline V CDR1 and CDR2: MNHNY, SVGAGI (reference sequence). The CDR3 length is 15 residues. With 7 bases clipped from V and 2 bases from J, the junction kept 8 bases outside the gene matches. CDR3 amino acids: CASTLTGAFTDTQYF. CDR3 sequence (DNA): TGTGCCAGCACCCTGACAGGGGCGTTCACAGATACGCAGTATTTT.

Details on this clone: At the DNA level, this CDR3 is encoded by other sequences in the same sample as well. J is TRBJ1-5 and V is TRBV5-1, with TRBD1 matching 7 bases. The germline V gene encodes CDR1 SGHRS and CDR2 YFSETQ. The CDR3 totals 15 residues. The junction had 4 bases not matched to a gene; V was cut back by 0 bases and J by 4 bases. The CDR3 here is CASSLGTGANQPQHF. The CDR3 nucleotides read TGCGCCAGCAGCTTGGGTACAGGGGCGAATCAGCCCCAGCATTTT.

This chain's CDR3 is CSATGGEVADTQYF. CDR3 nucleotide sequence: TGCAGCGCGACCGGGGGGGAGGTGGCAGATACGCAGTATTTT. The J gene is TRBJ2-3, the V gene TRBV29-1, with TRBD2 identical over 8 bases. The V and J ends lost 7 bases and 4 bases, in that order; junction bases with no gene match: 10. Germline V gene data show CDR1 as SQVTM and CDR2 as ANQGSEA. The CDR3 contains 14 residues.

The chain couples TRBV9 to TRBJ1-1; D is ambiguous. The CDR3 is made up of 15 amino acids. Germline CDR1 and CDR2: SGDLS and YYNGEE. The V and J ends lost 0 bases and 0 bases respectively, with 9 bases between them. The CDR3 DNA follows: TGTGCCAGCAGCGTAGAGTCAGATCTGAACACTGAAGCTTTCTTT. It codes for CASSVESDLNTEAFF.

The chain carries TRBV19 and TRBJ1-1; perhaps TRBD1 as D (5 bases). This CDR3 contains 14 residues. V lost 1 base and J 9 bases, leaving 15 bases between the germline ends. CDR1 is LNHDA, CDR2 SQIVND, per germline (reference sequence). The DNA for the CDR3 is TGTGCCAGTAGTATAGTTATTAGGGGCAGGCAAGCTTTCTTT. It translates to CASSIVIRGRQAFF.

The chain has TRBV9 and TRBJ2-1; TRBD2 aligns across 7 bases. Unmatched junction bases numbered 10, after V lost 1 base and J lost 6 bases. Germline CDR1 SGDLS, CDR2 YYNGEE. This CDR3 is built from 16 residues. The CDR3 loop is CASSVFGGSSSNEQFF. The DNA of the CDR3 is TGTGCCAGCAGCGTATTTGGCGGGAGTTCGTCCAATGAGCAGTTCTTC. Complete variable domain (other parts from reference TRBV9 and TRBJ2-1): DSGVTQTPKHLITATGQRVTLRCSPRSGDLSVYWYQQSLDQGLQFLIQYYNGEERAKGNILERFSAQQFPDLHSELNLSSLELGDSALYFCASSVFGGSSSNEQFFGPGTRLTVL.

The chain employs TRBV5-1 and TRBJ1-6; D possibly corresponds to TRBD1 (5 bases). This CDR3 contains 14 residues. V gave up 7 bases and J gave up 5 bases, with 13 bases separating them. Per the germline V gene, CDR1 is SGHRS and CDR2 is YFSETQ. CDR3 bases: TGCGCCAGCCGATCGGGGGTTAATAATTCACCCCTCCACTTT. Translated: CASRSGVNNSPLHF.

The chain joins TRBV18 to TRBJ2-3; 9 bases line up with TRBD2. V trimming: 3 bases; J trimming: 6 bases; junction bases outside the gene matches: 1. CDR3 length: 13 amino acids. From germline, CDR1 is KGHSH and CDR2 LQKENI. The CDR3 DNA is TGTGCCAGCTCACCGCGGGAGGGGGATACGCAGTATTTT. Residues: CASSPREGDTQYF.

This rearrangement joins TRBV5-1 to TRBJ2-5; D ambiguous. Germline V gene sequence: CDR1 SGHRS, CDR2 YFSETQ. The V end was cut by 0 bases, the J end by 5 bases, with 8 bases between. The CDR3 has 13 residues. The DNA of the CDR3 is TGCGCCAGCAGCTTGGGCGGTGGGGAGACCCAGTACTTC. Residues: CASSLGGGETQYF.

The rearrangement joins TRBV6-5 to TRBJ2-2, with D possibly TRBD2 on 6 matching bases. From germline, CDR1 is MNHEY and CDR2 SVGAGI. The CDR3 totals 15 residues. Trimming removed 3 bases at V and 7 bases at J, with 15 bases between. The DNA of the CDR3 is TGTGCCAGCAGTTATAGGCGGGAAATGTACGGGGAGCTGTTTTTT. Residues: CASSYRREMYGELFF.

This sequence joins TRBV4-3 and TRBJ2-2; TRBD2 is a possible D gene (6 bases). V was trimmed by 2 bases and J by 0 bases, leaving 16 bases between them. CDR1 is LGHNA, CDR2 YSLEER, per germline. This CDR3 is 18 amino acids long. CDR3 in amino acids: CASSQWGSGRANTGELFF. CDR3 in DNA: TGCGCCAGCAGCCAATGGGGTAGCGGCCGGGCGAACACCGGGGAGCTGTTTTTT.

V is TRBV18 and J is TRBJ1-3; TRBD1 matches at 8 bases. CDR1 is KGHSH, CDR2 LQKENI, per germline. The length of the CDR3 is 18 residues. V was clipped by 3 bases and J by 2 bases; unmatched bases: 12. The chain's CDR3 is CASSPYTTGGPAGNTIYF. CDR3 nucleotides: TGTGCCAGCTCACCGTATACTACAGGGGGTCCTGCTGGAAACACCATATATTTT.